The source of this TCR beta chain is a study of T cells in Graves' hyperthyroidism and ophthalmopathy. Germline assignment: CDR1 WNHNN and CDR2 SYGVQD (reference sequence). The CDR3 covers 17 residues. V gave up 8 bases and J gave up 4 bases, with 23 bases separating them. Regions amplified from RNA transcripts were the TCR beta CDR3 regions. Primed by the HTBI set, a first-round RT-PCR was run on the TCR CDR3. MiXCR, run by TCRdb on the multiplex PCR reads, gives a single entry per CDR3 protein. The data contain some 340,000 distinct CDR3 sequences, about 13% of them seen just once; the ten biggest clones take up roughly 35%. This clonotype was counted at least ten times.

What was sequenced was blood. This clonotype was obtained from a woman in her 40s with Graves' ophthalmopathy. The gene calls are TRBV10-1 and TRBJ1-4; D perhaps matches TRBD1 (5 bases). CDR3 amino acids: CASRSQVTRVGNEKLFF. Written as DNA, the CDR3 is TGCGCCAGCCGCTCACAGGTTACGAGAGTCGGTAATGAAAAACTGTTTTTT.